This TCR beta chain stems from a study of CD4 T cells in relation to SARS-CoV-2 and coronaviruses (dated by TCRdb to the early 2020s). Broadly, across the study: In the ViraFEST assay, PBMCs were cultured with antigen for about eleven days, after which TCR beta CDR3s were sequenced to identify antigen-specific clonal expansions. HLA restriction was mapped for shared crossreactive spike epitopes using patient-derived lymphoblastoid cell lines. An HIV-1 Nef peptide pool or a culture without peptide was used as the negative reference condition. The Adaptive Biotechnologies TCR-sequencing kit was used to sequence samples from a few pre-COVID donors and the naive versus memory experiments, whereas other data were Illumina-based. At the level of individual TCR clonotypes, the study measured memory CD4+ T cell crossreactivity between SARS-CoV-2 spike protein and common cold coronavirus spike proteins. For other donors in the study, expansion assays were sequenced with a different, Illumina-based TCR-beta assay. Study-level results and caveats: Roughly 65% of donors had memory CD4+ clonotypes that crossrecognized SARS-CoV-2 and at least one common cold coronavirus spike. Crossreactive clones showed significantly weaker SARS-CoV-2-driven expansion than monoreactive clones, consistent with antigenic imprinting. No donor contributed both pre-pandemic and post-infection samples, which limited tracing the source of pre-existing responses. Small numbers of patients and of tested TCRs were a limitation of the study. Crossreactivity analysis was centred on spike protein, so crossreactivity against other viral proteins was not assessed.

As concerns this clone: Its target antigen remains unknown. There are no base qualities to consult, and no much larger clone falls within one base.

CD4+ T cells from unexposed donors were collected before the COVID-19 pandemic (2011-2018). After around 10 days of culture, CD4+ T cells were isolated with the EasySep CD4+ T cell isolation kit. As cell number allowed, CD4+ T cells from unexposed donors were tested for reactivity to SARS-CoV-2 S and N and to four common cold coronavirus spike pools. About 2.2 million PBMCs per well were cultured in IMDM with approximately 4.8% human AB serum and approximately 9.5 IU/ml IL-2. Half of the culture medium was replaced with fresh IL-2-containing medium on days 3 and 7. In general, triplicate replicate wells were used for every peptide culture condition. Leukapheresis product for the unexposed donors was bought commercially. Ficoll-Paque PLUS gradient centrifugation was used to isolate PBMCs from leukapheresis product or whole blood. PBMCs were either cryopreserved at -140 degrees C or used fresh in the expansion assay. The QIAamp Micro DNA Kit was used to extract genomic DNA from the CD4+ T cells.

CDR1 is given as SGHKS and CDR2 as YYEKEE, both from the germline V gene (reference sequence). The CDR3 runs 15 amino acids, cysteine and phenylalanine included. Only the CDR3 region is kept as DNA, spanning 45 bases read in frame from base 1. Trimming removed 5 bases from V and 7 bases from J, leaving 18 bases between the germline ends. The library was made by the immunoSEQ multiplex PCR assay. In the original analysis: Preprocessing removed nonproductive sequences and CDR3s not starting with C, not ending with F or W, or shorter than 7 amino acids. Antigen-specific clonotypes were called with the MANAFEST web app, based on expansion relative to reference and other culture wells. A clone was considered positive if the clone showed significant expansion compared with the reference culture in 2 of 3 replicate wells at an FDR below 0.05. A further requirement for positive clones was significant expansion compared with all other tandem wells, along with an odds ratio above 5. After three terminal residues were trimmed from each end, CDR3 homology was quantified as pairwise Levenshtein distance using the stringdist R package. TCRdb retrieved this table from immuneACCESS and kept in-frame rearrangements only. Not all clones are present; in checked studies, unresolved V genes account for under half, and no reason is known for the remainder. V, J and clone size are those of that table, while D and trimming were read from the DNA. The sample table lists roughly 29,000 clones, about three quarters of them with a count of one. The top ten hold approximately 22% of the sample.

The TCR was taken from a human donor in good health. Sequencing was done on a sample of CD4+ T cells from PBMCs, cultured in vitro. The chain employs TRBV5-5 and TRBJ1-4, with a weak D call of TRBD1 (6 bases match). The nucleotides are TGTGCCAGCAGTACCTCGGGGGCCGGCGGTGAAAAACTGTTTTTT. It encodes CASSTSGAGGEKLFF.